This entry lists 25 T cell receptor beta chains sequenced from one sample in a study of tissue T cells after allogeneic stem cell transplantation. Time point defined: mouse harvest day 14 after allogeneic transplant. Tail vein injection delivered 10^7 T-cell-depleted bone marrow cells and 10^6 splenic CD5+ T cells. Measured with immunoSEQ multiplex PCR; TCRdb has only the in-frame clones, and not every one. The data show fewer than 5,000 clones, around 46% seen once. Sequenced input: gut tissue. The receptors shown here come from a female BALB/c mouse given C57BL/6 T cells with graft-versus-host disease after an allogeneic hematopoietic cell transplant.

To note about this clone: Mouse gene names and germline throughout. The DNA ends 1 residue before the CDR3 does, and the rest of the CDR3 is filled in from the germline J gene. V gene TRBV2 combines with J gene TRBJ1-4; D unclear. V dropped 0 bases and J dropped 7 bases, with 6 bases sitting between them. This CDR3 region has 13 residues. Germline V gives CDR1 LGHNA, CDR2 YSYQKL. CDR3 residues: CASSQEGSERLFF. CDR3 bases read: TGTGCCAGCAGCCAAGAGGGGAGCGAAAGATTATTT.

Worth noting for this clone: The gene symbols are mouse symbols. The CDR3 end falls 1 residue outside the read, so it is completed with the germline J gene. The rearrangement joins TRBV19 to TRBJ2-5; 8 bases agree with TRBD2. The junction had 2 bases not matched to a gene; V was cut back by 2 bases and J by 6 bases. Germline V CDR1 and CDR2: FNHDT, SITEND (reference sequence). This CDR3 contains 13 residues. CDR3 protein: CASSMGGRDTQYF. CDR3 DNA, as far as it was read: TGTGCCAGCAGTATGGGGGGGCGCGACACCCAGTAC.

Remarks on this clone: Mouse germline and gene names are used. The read halts 1 residue ahead of the CDR3 end, with the missing end drawn from the germline J gene. The chain is built from TRBV26 and TRBJ2-2, with 8 bases that match TRBD1. The CDR3 covers 17 residues. Looked up from germline, CDR1 is KGHPV and CDR2 is FQNQEV (reference sequence). Trimming removed 1 base from V and 3 bases from J; junction bases left unmatched: 7. The sequenced part of the CDR3 DNA is TGTGCCAGCAGTCTGTGGACAGGGAATAGGGACACCGGGCAGCTCTAC. It is translated as CASSLWTGNRDTGQLY. In full, the CDR3 reads CASSLWTGNRDTGQLYF. Together with reference TRBV26 and TRBJ2-2, the CDR3 gives the full variable domain: NSKVIQTPRYLVKGQGQKAKMRCIPEKGHPVVFWYQQNKNNEFKFLINFQNQEVLQQIDMTEKRFSAECPSNSPCSLEIQSSEAGDSALYLCASSLWTGNRDTGQLYFGEGSKLTVL.

This clone was recorded a few times. Mouse gene names apply. The read ends 1 residue before the CDR3 terminus; that terminus is restored from the germline J gene. The chain couples TRBV5 to TRBJ2-7; 9 positions agree with TRBD1. The V and J ends lost 0 bases and 5 bases, in that order; junction bases with no gene match: 2. The germline gives CDR1 LGHNA, CDR2 YNLKQL (reference sequence). This CDR3 region has 14 residues. The sequenced part of the CDR3 DNA is TGTGCCAGCAGCCAAGATGGGGACAGGGATGAACAGTAC. Translated, it gives CASSQDGDRDEQY. The whole CDR3 region reads CASSQDGDRDEQYF.

By sample fraction, this clone is hyperexpanded (1% or more). All gene names here are mouse names. The read halts 1 residue ahead of the CDR3 end, with the missing end drawn from the germline J gene. This sample also contains other DNA sequences that code for the same CDR3. The chain has TRBV4 and TRBJ1-5; no clear D. The CDR3 totals 13 residues. Trimming cost V 4 bases and J 3 bases, with 7 bases left between them. CDR1 is LGHDT and CDR2 is YNNKQL in the germline V gene (reference sequence). The CDR3 is CASSSTVNQAPLF. The part of the CDR3 DNA that was read is TGTGCCAGCAGCTCAACAGTCAACCAGGCTCCGCTT.

Of note for this clone: Gene names and germline refer to mouse. The read comes to an end 1 residue before the CDR3 does, leaving the germline J gene to fill in the end. The V and J genes are TRBV29 and TRBJ2-2, with D tentatively TRBD1 or TRBD2 (5 bases each). V lost 5 bases and J 1 base, leaving 5 bases between the germline ends. The CDR3 has 13 amino acids. Germline lookup yields CDR1 MSHET and CDR2 SYDVDS. Partial CDR3 DNA: TGTGCTAGCAGTGGGGGAAACACCGGGCAGCTCTAC. Residues: CASSGGNTGQLY. The CDR3, in full, reads CASSGGNTGQLYF.

The count of this clone is one. The gene names here belong to mouse. The CDR3 loop reads CASSLEDRDFEQYF. Incomplete CDR3 DNA: TGTGCCAGCTCTCTCGAGGACAGGGATTTTGAACAGTAC. This chain links TRBV12-2 with TRBJ2-7, with TRBD1 identical over 8 bases. The CDR3 goes on 1 residue after the read ends, and that part is filled in from the germline J gene. CDR3 size: 14 residues. The germline gives CDR1 SGHLS, CDR2 HYDKME. The V and J ends lost 0 bases and 6 bases, in that order; junction bases with no gene match: 6.

This clone is a singleton in its sample. Mouse gene names apply. The CDR3 extends 1 residue past the end of the read, so its final part is completed from the germline J gene. This rearrangement joins TRBV24 to TRBJ2-4; D is possibly TRBD1 (5 bases). Germline V lookup: CDR1 KGHTA, CDR2 FRNEEI. Trimming stripped 6 bases from V and 0 bases from J, with 7 bases between. The CDR3 has 13 amino acids. CDR3 residues: CASRDISQNTLYF. The sequenced part of the CDR3 DNA is TGTGCCAGCAGGGACATCAGTCAAAACACCTTGTAC.

This clone was counted between two and nine times. Mouse gene names and germline throughout. The missing CDR3 end, 1 residue past where the read stops, is filled in from the germline J gene. The V and J genes are TRBV20 and TRBJ2-4; TRBD1 matches 8 bases. The CDR3 runs to 11 residues. Unmatched junction bases numbered 4, after V lost 3 bases and J lost 11 bases. Per germline, CDR1 GFQATS and CDR2 STVNSAI. The sequenced CDR3 bases are TGTGGTGCTAGACAGGGGGTTCTCTTGTAC. Translated, it gives CGARQGVLLY. The whole CDR3 sequence reads CGARQGVLLYF. Full variable domain (outside the CDR3, taken from reference TRBV20 and TRBJ2-4): GALVYQYPRRTICKSGTSMRMECQAVGFQATSVAWYRQSPQKTFELIALSTVNSAIKYEQNFTQEKFPISHPNLSFSSMTVLNAYLEDRGLYLCGARQGVLLYFGAGTRLSVL.

This clone was picked up a small number of times. The gene names here belong to mouse. The CDR3 end falls 1 residue outside the read, so it is completed with the germline J gene. The V gene is TRBV26, the J gene TRBJ2-7, with D possibly being TRBD1 (6 bases). CDR1 KGHPV and CDR2 FQNQEV come from the germline V gene (reference sequence). The CDR3 is 13 residues long. V was trimmed by 4 bases and J by 5 bases, leaving 12 bases between them. CDR3 bases read: TGTGCCAGCAGTCCGGGACAAAGGGATGAACAGTAC. Translation gives CASSPGQRDEQY. The CDR3 in its entirety is CASSPGQRDEQYF.

This clone is labeled as large. Genes and germline are mouse. The read ends 1 residue shy of where the CDR3 ends; the end is completed using the germline J gene. The J gene is TRBJ1-5, the V gene TRBV29; tentatively, D is TRBD1 (5 bases). Trimming removed 4 bases from V and 4 bases from J, with 14 bases in between. CDR1 MSHET and CDR2 SYDVDS come from the germline V gene. The CDR3 covers 15 residues. The CDR3 loop reads CASSSPREGNQAPLF. The part of the CDR3 DNA that was read is TGTGCTAGCAGTTCCCCCAGGGAAGGGAACCAGGCTCCGCTT.

For this clone: Mouse gene names apply. The observed sequence ends 1 residue before the CDR3 terminus, with the missing tail filled in from the germline J gene. The gene calls are TRBV19 and TRBJ2-7; 10 bases are a match to TRBD2. This CDR3 contains 15 residues. CDR1 FNHDT and CDR2 SITEND come from the germline V gene (reference sequence). The J segment lost 4 bases and the V segment lost 0 bases, leaving 4 bases of the junction unmatched. The CDR3 protein is CASSIAGTGVYEQYF. The sequenced part of the CDR3 DNA is TGTGCCAGCAGTATAGCTGGGACTGGGGTGTATGAACAGTAC.

This clone showed up just a few times. Gene names are mouse gene names. The observed sequence ends 1 residue before the CDR3 terminus, with the missing tail filled in from the germline J gene. The rearrangement uses TRBV26 and TRBJ2-1, with D uncertain. Trimming removed 4 bases from V and 6 bases from J, with 13 bases in between. The CDR3 spans 14 residues. Germline V gene lookup returns CDR1 KGHPV and CDR2 FQNQEV (reference sequence). Incomplete CDR3 DNA: TGTGCCAGCAGTCGGCAGGTTGATCGTGCTGAGCAGTTC. It encodes CASSRQVDRAEQF. The full CDR3 sequence reads CASSRQVDRAEQFF.

Judged by abundance, this clone is medium-sized. Gene and germline names: mouse. The CDR3 end lies 1 residue beyond the end of the read and is filled in from the germline J gene. This chain joins TRBV3 and TRBJ2-7; D is perhaps TRBD2 (6 bases). V was trimmed by 2 bases and J by 6 bases, leaving 14 bases between them. CDR1 and CDR2 from the germline V gene are SNHLY and FYNGKV (reference sequence). The CDR3 is 14 amino acids. CDR3 region: CASSLRGEFLEQYF. The covered CDR3 bases are TGTGCCAGCAGCTTACGGGGGGAATTTCTTGAACAGTAC.

To note about this clone: The junction shows a germline mismatch at one end, possibly a read error. Gene names follow the mouse nomenclature. The CDR3 goes on 1 residue after the read ends, and that part is filled in from the germline J gene. The chain links TRBV14 to TRBJ1-5; no clear D. The CDR3 is made up of 12 amino acids. Per the germline V gene, CDR1 is SGHDT and CDR2 is FRDEAV. The DNA read from the CDR3 is TGTGCCGGCAGTCGTAACAACCAGGCTCCGCTT. Translating it yields CAGSRNNQAPL. The full CDR3 reads CAGSRNNQAPLF.

As concerns this clone: Germline and genes: mouse. The CDR3 extends 1 residue past the end of the read, so its final part is completed from the germline J gene. The rearrangement joins TRBV26 to TRBJ2-3; maybe TRBD1 (5 bases). The CDR3 has 14 residues. Trimming pared 1 base from V and 5 bases from J, leaving 10 bases between. Germline CDR1 is KGHPV and CDR2 is FQNQEV (reference sequence). CDR3 in amino acids: CASSLWQGRETLYF. Partial CDR3 DNA: TGTGCCAGCAGTCTGTGGCAGGGAAGAGAAACGCTGTAT.

Turning to this clone: Mouse names are used for the genes. The missing CDR3 end, 1 residue past where the read stops, is filled in from the germline J gene. This chain connects TRBV5 to TRBJ2-4; 8 bases agree with TRBD2. Losses at the gene ends were 0 bases for V and 2 bases for J; bases not matched to a gene: 7. The germline V gene has CDR1 LGHNA and CDR2 YNLKQL (reference sequence). The CDR3 runs to 17 residues. CDR3 DNA (partial): TGTGCCAGCAGCCAAGAAAGCTGGGGGGTCTTTCAAAACACCTTGTAC. It specifies CASSQESWGVFQNTLY. The full CDR3 is CASSQESWGVFQNTLYF.

This clone occurred a few times. Each gene name is a mouse one. The read is 1 residue too short to cover the CDR3 end, so that end is filled in from the germline J gene. The chain couples TRBV26 to TRBJ1-4, with unresolved D. The ends were cut back, 4 bases at V and 2 bases at J, with 8 bases in the middle. Germline assignment: CDR1 KGHPV and CDR2 FQNQEV (reference sequence). The CDR3 loop spans 14 amino acids. The CDR3: CASSRQTSNERLFF. The covered CDR3 bases are TGTGCCAGCAGTCGGCAGACATCCAACGAAAGATTATTT.

With regard to this clone: The gene symbols are mouse symbols. The read finishes 1 residue shy of the CDR3 end, and the germline J gene is used to complete it. This chain links TRBV5 with TRBJ2-4, with TRBD2 matching over 7 bases. V was clipped by 0 bases and J by 1 base; unmatched bases: 1. Germline values: CDR1 LGHNA, CDR2 YNLKQL (reference sequence). The CDR3 has 15 amino acids. CDR3 in amino acids: CASSQEGGGQNTLYF. The CDR3 DNA, read in part, is TGTGCCAGCAGCCAAGAGGGGGGGGGTCAAAACACCTTGTAC.

Points on this clone: Gene names are mouse gene names. The read finishes 1 residue shy of the CDR3 end, and the germline J gene is used to complete it. The rearrangement joins TRBV26 to TRBJ1-3; 7 bases fit TRBD1. Germline V gene lookup returns CDR1 KGHPV and CDR2 FQNQEV (reference sequence). The CDR3 consists of 16 residues. J was trimmed by 0 bases and V by 6 bases; bases with no gene match: 8. CDR3 bases read: TGTGCCAGCAGGCCCGGGACAGTGCGTTCTGGAAATACGCTCTAT. This encodes CASRPGTVRSGNTLY. The whole CDR3 is CASRPGTVRSGNTLYF.

Within the sample, this clone is large (0.1 to 1%). All gene names here are mouse names. The CDR3 is cut off 1 residue early in the read; its end comes from the germline J gene. The genes are TRBV1 and TRBJ2-4, with 8 positions matching TRBD2. Trimming removed 0 bases from V and 10 bases from J; junction bases left unmatched: 6. Germline loops: CDR1 NSQYPW, CDR2 LRSPGD (reference sequence). The CDR3 sequence is 14 residues long. CDR3 DNA, as far as it was read: TGCACCTGCAGTGCAGACCTGGGGGGCCGTCCCTTGTAC. Encoded protein: CTCSADLGGRPLY. The whole CDR3 region reads CTCSADLGGRPLYF.

On this clone: These gene names are mouse names. The read terminates 1 residue before the CDR3 end, so the remaining end is supplied by the germline J gene. The chain uses TRBV3 and TRBJ2-3; D is uncertain. Looked up from germline, CDR1 is SNHLY and CDR2 is FYNGKV (reference sequence). Trimming stripped 4 bases from V and 0 bases from J, with 8 bases between. The CDR3 spans 14 residues. CDR3 DNA, as far as it was read: TGTGCCAGCAGCTCCCAAATTAGTGCAGAAACGCTGTAT. Amino acid sequence: CASSSQISAETLY. The whole CDR3 protein is CASSSQISAETLYF.

Note on this clone: The germline and genes are mouse ones. The read falls 1 residue short of the CDR3 end, and the missing part is taken from the germline J gene. The J gene is TRBJ2-1, the V gene TRBV13-3; TRBD2 aligns across 12 bases. V was clipped by 8 bases and J by 6 bases; unmatched bases: 6. This CDR3 is 14 amino acids long. CDR1 is NNHDY, CDR2 SYVADS, per germline. The chain's CDR3 is CARPTGGARAEQFF. CDR3 DNA (partial): TGTGCCAGGCCGACTGGGGGGGCGCGTGCTGAGCAGTTC.

As to this clone: Gene names are the mouse ones. The sequence runs out 1 residue before the end of the CDR3; the remainder is reconstructed from the germline J gene. The chain uses TRBV3 and TRBJ1-1; no clear D gene. Germline-derived CDR1 and CDR2 are SNHLY and FYNGKV (reference sequence). The CDR3 length is 13 residues. Deletions cut 1 base from V and 4 bases from J, with 7 bases between. The covered CDR3 bases are TGTGCCAGCAGCTTAGTGGGAAGCACAGAAGTCTTC. Translated, it gives CASSLVGSTEVF. The whole CDR3 protein reads CASSLVGSTEVFF.

As for this clone: Mouse gene names apply. The CDR3 end falls 1 residue outside the read, so it is completed with the germline J gene. This sequence joins TRBV3 and TRBJ2-2, with unresolved D. Trimming shortened V by 4 bases and J by 3 bases, and 3 bases separated the two germline ends. CDR1 and CDR2 (germline): SNHLY, FYNGKV (reference sequence). This CDR3 contains 12 residues. CDR3 bases read: TGTGCCAGCAGCTCCGACACCGGGCAGCTCTAC. Its protein is CASSSDTGQLY. The CDR3 in its entirety is CASSSDTGQLYF.